This TCR beta chain was captured by sequencing in a study of cytomegalovirus exposure and HLA in healthy donors listed by TCRdb under 2017. The study in broad terms: An earlier analysis of more than 550 of the donors reported over 250 Gb of sequence data and around 120 million unique TCR beta sequences obtained from around 190 million T cells. An early release covering approximately 600 HLA-typed donors comprised about 300 gigabases of sequencing data and 65 million to 100 million unique TCR sequences. Among the roughly 400 genotyped donors, 75% to 90% belonged to the genetic ancestry cluster associated with self-reported Caucasian donors. The study aimed to test whether signatures of past pathogen exposure could be identified by cataloging public T cell receptors. The T cell repertoires of 666 subjects were profiled by immunosequencing and related to cytomegalovirus serostatus. Besides the first cohort of more than 650 subjects, a separate validation cohort made up of roughly 120 different subjects was used. To predict cytomegalovirus infection status, the study combined high-throughput TCR immunosequencing, statistical association of individual TCRs with disease status, and machine learning. In a later analysis, previously published TCR beta repertoires from roughly 710 donors were re-analyzed and high-resolution HLA genotyping was added so that TCR occurrence patterns could be studied. In the later analysis, no new phenotypic data were used to find candidate immune exposures; instead, reliance was placed on TCR beta sequences and their occurrence across donors. To decide whether each TCR beta V gene segment behaved as functional or pseudogenic, an earlier analysis of fewer than 750 of the donors relied on high-throughput TCR beta sequencing. Donor age, sex, ethnicity and CMV serostatus were compiled together with the repertoire data. Genome-wide SNP genotypes for about three fifths of the 666 donors were used in a later genetic analysis, which treated that subset as a discovery cohort. Every repertoire in the discovery cohort had been generated on one and the same sequencing platform. HLA typing covered class I and class II loci at four-digit resolution. The number of typed donors differed by locus: roughly 629-640 for A, B, C, DRB1 and DQB1; approximately 530 for DQA1; 600 to 610 for DPA1; and roughly 490 for DPB1. A handful of DR-DQ haplotypes were handled as single units for association and clustering because linkage in the cohort was strong. Among some 400 genotyped donors of the cohort, an average of about 240,000 unique TCR beta nucleotide sequences was sequenced per donor, of which about 19% were non-productive.

On this clone: No cognate antigen has been identified for it. There are no base qualities to consult, and no much larger clone falls within one base.

The germline V gene yields LGHNA for CDR1 and YNFKEQ for CDR2. The germline V and J ends show losses of 1 base and 8 bases respectively, and no gene match explains 6 bases of the junction. Taken from cysteine to phenylalanine, the CDR3 has 15 residues. Only the CDR3 DNA is retained, 45 bases long and in frame from the first base. Beyond this particular receptor, the publication reports: Specific HLA alleles were associated with 15,000 to 20,000 TCR beta sequences at a false discovery rate of 0.05 in a later analysis. Only TCR beta chains were sequenced in this cohort, and the absence of alpha or paired-chain data limited detectable features. A total of roughly 160 TCR beta chains were listed by the study as associated with cytomegalovirus. A further reported finding was that TCR beta sequences accurately predicted the HLA-A and HLA-B alleles for most subjects in the first cohort. In both the original and validation cohorts, the classifier was reported to diagnose cytomegalovirus status with high specificity and sensitivity. The only immune exposure information available for the cohort was CMV serostatus. Presence/absence analyses assumed roughly uniform sequencing depth across donors, an assumption that may not hold. In a later genetic analysis, fewer N-insertions in productive TCRs were reported among donors in an Asian-associated ancestry cluster than the 666-donor mean. Because HLA typing was missing for some donors at each locus, association tests included only the typed subset. While some public TCRs were present in many individuals, most TCR sequences turned up only very rarely across donors. In a later analysis, several top co-occurrence clusters were reported to appear linked to parvovirus B19, influenza, CMV and Epstein-Barr virus. In a later analysis, HLA-associated TCR beta chains were found to be more clonally expanded and to have lower generation probabilities than equally common non-associated chains. When HLA alleles, especially DR and DQ, strongly co-occurred, TCR associations were difficult to assign to individual alleles. Because counts were too low, approximately 15 rarely observed V segments, including chromosome 9 orphons, were excluded from the earlier analysis of around 640 of the donors. A cluster of highly shared sequence variants was judged likely to be a technical artifact of the sequencing pipeline. Most CMV-associated TCR beta chains appeared to be HLA-restricted in a later analysis, and the HLA associations seemed to be driven largely by CMV exposure. Because the 87-base-pair reads could not distinguish some IMGT-functional V segments, including TRBV6-2 and TRBV6-3, those segments were excluded. A few of the identified cytomegalovirus-associated TCR beta chains were confirmed in vitro to be specific for cytomegalovirus antigens. Correlated functional status among segregating V segments might reflect linkage disequilibrium, but an unknown experimental factor could not be ruled out. It was suggested by the authors that the approach could potentially be generalized to other disease states and immunological phenotypes. In a later analysis, TCR association rates were found to vary across HLA loci, with the most associated TCRs seen for DRB1 alleles and the fewest for HLA-C alleles. An association between a missense DCLRE1C variant and V-gene and J-gene trimming of TCR beta chains was found in a later genetic analysis and replicated in an independent cohort. In an earlier analysis of 500 to 650 of the donors, most TCR beta V segments appeared in productive rearrangements about 87% or about 30% of the time, broadly matching IMGT annotations.

The cohort was made up of about 610 healthy bone marrow donors. At the time of sampling, every cohort member was nominally healthy, though immune exposures that went unrecorded were likely present. The donor tested CMV seropositive, placing the donor among the 289 seropositive members of the cohort. Each donor provided a peripheral blood sample, and peripheral blood mononuclear cells were used for TCR beta sequencing. Genomic DNA was extracted from the blood cell samples with the Qiagen DNeasy Blood Extraction Kit. Libraries were built with the immunoSEQ multiplex PCR assay. For the multiplex PCR, a mixture combining 60 forward primers for TCR Vbeta segments and 13 reverse primers for TCR Jbeta segments was used. The CDR3 region of rearranged TCR beta genes was amplified from genomic DNA by a multiplex PCR assay. On the Illumina HiSeq System, the amplified TCR beta libraries were sequenced as 87-base-pair reads. In the paper's pipeline: In a later analysis, roughly 80 million unique TCR beta chains were counted across the 500 to 700 repertoires, and about 10 million of these chains were shared by at least two donors. Raw reads were error-corrected and collapsed into unique sequences by a nearest-neighbor algorithm in which closely related sequences were merged to remove PCR and sequencing errors. CDR3 sequences were aligned to IMGT reference sequences to assign V, D and J gene segments. For a sequence to be retained, at least a six-nucleotide match to both a V gene segment and a J gene segment was required. Rearrangements were called productive when the CDR3 lacked stop codons and stayed in frame with V and J; all others were non-productive. CDR3 was defined by IMGT convention, running from the second conserved V-encoded cysteine to the conserved J-encoded phenylalanine. The earlier analysis of about 500 of the donors excluded sequences that lacked an unambiguous match to a single V gene segment. In an earlier analysis of 450 to 700 of the donors, V segments were called functional above 56.7% productive rearrangements and were called segregating when the between-donor standard deviation exceeded 5%. A statistical classification framework was built for diagnosing cytomegalovirus status from the catalog of TCR beta chain sequences. V and J gene assignment, in a later analysis, came from comparing TCR nucleotide sequences with IMGT/GENE-DB human TR gene sequences. A later analysis assigned CDR3 sequences and most-parsimonious VDJ recombination scenarios with the TCRdist pipeline. In a later analysis, every TCR beta chain was defined by the combination of its CDR3 amino acid sequence and its V-gene family, and reads without a unique V-gene family were dropped. As a way to deal with suspected cross-contamination and a sequencing artifact, a later analysis dropped nearly 600 nucleotide sequences that were highly shared and had low generation probability. In a later analysis, a clonal expansion index was calculated for each public chain from normalized within-repertoire ranks of inferred template counts. A later analysis computed generation probabilities with a VDJ recombination model fitted to out-of-frame rearrangements, and checked the results against IGoR. A later analysis scored TCR-TCR, TCR-HLA and TCR-CMV co-occurrence with hypergeometric tests, applying a repertoire-size bias correction to TCR pairs. False discovery rates were estimated in a later analysis by permuting HLA or CMV assignments 20 times. In a later analysis, co-occurring TCRs were grouped with DBSCAN, and TCRdist sequence similarity was added when clustering was performed within HLA-allele-positive subsets. Repertoires with fewer than 30,000 or more than 120,000 public chains, plus five repertoires with anomalous nucleotide sharing, were excluded from co-occurrence clustering. This immuneACCESS table, as held by TCRdb, lists in-frame sequences with V and J called but not all clones. Of the missing ones, under half trace to an unresolved V gene in checked studies; the others have no known cause. Clonal size and the V and J genes are those of that table, whereas D and trimming came from the DNA. Within this sample are over 150,000 clones, with about four fifths of them counted one time only. Clones ranked in the top ten supply 1% of the sample.

The receptor was isolated from a woman between 45 and 65 years old in good health and CMV-seropositive. The chain couples TRBV4-2 to TRBJ2-4; 9 central bases correspond to TRBD1. Sequenced: PBMCs. The bases read TGTGCCAGCAGCCAAGCGGGACAGGGCAGGGACATTCAGTACTTC. This codes for CASSQAGQGRDIQYF.